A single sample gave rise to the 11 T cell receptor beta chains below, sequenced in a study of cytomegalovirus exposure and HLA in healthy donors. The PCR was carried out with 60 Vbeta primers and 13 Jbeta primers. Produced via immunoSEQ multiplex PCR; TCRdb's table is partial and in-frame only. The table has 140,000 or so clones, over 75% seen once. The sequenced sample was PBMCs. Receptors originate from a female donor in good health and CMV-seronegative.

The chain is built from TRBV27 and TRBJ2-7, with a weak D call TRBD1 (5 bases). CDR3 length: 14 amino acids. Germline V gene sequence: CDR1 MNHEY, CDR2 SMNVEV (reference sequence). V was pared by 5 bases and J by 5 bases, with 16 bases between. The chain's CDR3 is CASSLTVRWDEQYF. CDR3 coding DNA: TGTGCCAGCAGTCTGACAGTCCGATGGGACGAGCAGTACTTC.

This chain's CDR3 is CATGQGSSYEQYF. The CDR3 DNA is TGTGCCACCGGACAGGGAAGCTCCTACGAGCAGTACTTC. The chain employs TRBV6-1 and TRBJ2-7; 8 bases are a match to TRBD1. In germline, CDR1 is MNHNS, CDR2 SASEGT. Unmatched junction bases numbered 5, after V lost 10 bases and J lost 0 bases. The CDR3 consists of 13 residues.

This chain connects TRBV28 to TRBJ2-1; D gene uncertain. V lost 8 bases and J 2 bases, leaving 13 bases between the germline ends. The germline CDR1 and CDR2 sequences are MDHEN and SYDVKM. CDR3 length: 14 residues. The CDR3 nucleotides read TGTGCCAGCGGCATCATGTCCCCCTACAATGAGCAGTTCTTC. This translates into CASGIMSPYNEQFF.

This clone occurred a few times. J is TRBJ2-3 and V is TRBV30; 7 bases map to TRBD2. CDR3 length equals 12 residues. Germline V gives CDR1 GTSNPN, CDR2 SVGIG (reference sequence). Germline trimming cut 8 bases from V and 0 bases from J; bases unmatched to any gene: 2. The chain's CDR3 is CAGAGSTDTQYF. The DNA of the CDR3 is TGTGCCGGAGCGGGAAGCACAGATACGCAGTATTTT.

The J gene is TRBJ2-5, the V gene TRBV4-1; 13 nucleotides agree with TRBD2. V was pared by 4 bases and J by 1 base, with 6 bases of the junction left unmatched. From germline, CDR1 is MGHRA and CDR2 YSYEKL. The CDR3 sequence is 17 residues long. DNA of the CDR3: TGCGCCAGCAGCCCAATCACTAGCGGGAGGGTCCAAGAGACCCAGTACTTC. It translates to CASSPITSGRVQETQYF.

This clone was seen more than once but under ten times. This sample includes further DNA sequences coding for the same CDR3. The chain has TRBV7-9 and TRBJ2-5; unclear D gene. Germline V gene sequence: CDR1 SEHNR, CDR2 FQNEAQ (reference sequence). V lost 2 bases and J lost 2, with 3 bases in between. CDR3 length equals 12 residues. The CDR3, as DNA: TGTGCCAGCAGCTTACTACAAGAGACCCAGTACTTC. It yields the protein CASSLLQETQYF. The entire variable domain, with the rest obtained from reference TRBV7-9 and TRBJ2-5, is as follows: DTGVSQNPRHKITKRGQNVTFRCDPISEHNRLYWYRQTLGQGPEFLTYFQNEAQLEKSRLLSDRFSAERPKGSFSTLEIQRTEQGDSAMYLCASSLLQETQYFGPGTRLLVL.

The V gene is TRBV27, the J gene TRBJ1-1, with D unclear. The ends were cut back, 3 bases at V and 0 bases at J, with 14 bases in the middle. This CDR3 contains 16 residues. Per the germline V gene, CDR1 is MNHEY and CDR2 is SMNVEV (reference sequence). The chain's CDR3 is CASSFYRGQLNTEAFF. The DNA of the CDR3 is TGTGCCAGCAGTTTCTACCGTGGGCAGTTGAACACTGAAGCTTTCTTT.

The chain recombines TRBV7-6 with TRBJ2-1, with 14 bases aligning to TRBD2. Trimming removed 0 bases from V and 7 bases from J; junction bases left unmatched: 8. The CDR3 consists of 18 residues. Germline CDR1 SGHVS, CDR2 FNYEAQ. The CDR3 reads CASSLAGTSGSIINEQFF. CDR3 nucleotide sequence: TGTGCCAGCAGCTTAGCCGGGACTAGCGGGAGTATTATTAATGAGCAGTTCTTC.

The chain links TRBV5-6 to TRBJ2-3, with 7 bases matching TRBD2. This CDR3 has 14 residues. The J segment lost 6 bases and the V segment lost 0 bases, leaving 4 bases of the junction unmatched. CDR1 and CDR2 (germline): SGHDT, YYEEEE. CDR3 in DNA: TGTGCCAGCAGCTTGGTGGGAGGGAGGGATACGCAGTATTTT. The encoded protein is CASSLVGGRDTQYF.

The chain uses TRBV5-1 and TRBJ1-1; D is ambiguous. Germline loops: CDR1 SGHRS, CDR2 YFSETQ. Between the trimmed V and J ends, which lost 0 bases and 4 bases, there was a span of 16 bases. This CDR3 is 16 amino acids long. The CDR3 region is CASSLVAGRGITEAFF. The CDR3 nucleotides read TGCGCCAGCAGCTTGGTCGCTGGACGAGGGATCACTGAAGCTTTCTTT.

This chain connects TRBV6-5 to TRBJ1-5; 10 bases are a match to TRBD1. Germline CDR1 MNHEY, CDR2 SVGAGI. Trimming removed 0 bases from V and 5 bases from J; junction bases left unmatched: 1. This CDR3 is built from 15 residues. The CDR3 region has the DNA TGTGCCAGCAGTTACTCGGGACAGGGGTATCAGCCCCAGCATTTT. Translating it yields CASSYSGQGYQPQHF.